This T cell receptor (beta chain) came from a study of T cell responses to AZD1222 COVID-19 vaccine. The assay was immunoSEQ multiplex PCR, and TCRdb's table has in-frame clones only and misses some. The data hold approximately 120,000 clones, with around nine tenths observed a single time. Notes on this clone: Its target is not known.

Study-level findings and limits: Regions 160-218 and 743-854 held dominance among vaccine-associated CD4 TCRs, which spanned spike. Among those given AZD1222, only 6 or 7 were seropositive at baseline. Donors were mostly white British, more females; clonal diversity possibly underestimated.

Sequencing used peripheral blood, obtained on day 0 of AZD1222 vaccination. This clonotype originated in an adult in good health.

In DNA, the CDR3 is TGTGCCAGCAGTAGGACAGGGGGCCGGATATTCACTGAAGCTTTCTTT. Translated: CASSRTGGRIFTEAFF. The V gene is TRBV28, the J gene TRBJ1-1, with 11 bases matching TRBD1. J gave up 4 bases and V 5 bases, and 9 bases lay outside the gene matches. The CDR3 has 16 amino acids. Per the germline V gene, CDR1 is MDHEN and CDR2 is SYDVKM.